The 5 T cell receptor beta chains below all came from one sample that was sequenced in a study of blood T cell repertoires in COVID-19. TCRdb's table, derived via immunoSEQ multiplex PCR, lists solely in-frame clones and lacks some. The sample lists 180,000 or so clones, about 86% occurring once. Specimen: peripheral blood. Every receptor here comes from a man aged 60-69 years with acute or convalescent COVID-19.

The V call is TRBV6-5, the J call TRBJ1-6; D uncertain. This CDR3 contains 14 residues. Germline CDR1 is MNHEY and CDR2 is SVGAGI. V gave up 8 bases and J gave up 10 bases, with 18 bases separating them. CDR3 coding DNA: TGTGCCAGCTTGCGAGTGGGAGGAGGATCACCCCTCCACTTT. Residues: CASLRVGGGSPLHF.

This clone was seen only a few times. The chain couples TRBV7-9 to TRBJ1-1; TRBD1 aligns across 8 bases. With V trimmed by 5 bases and J by 0 bases, 5 bases remained unmatched. CDR1 SEHNR and CDR2 FQNEAQ come from the germline V gene (reference sequence). The CDR3 spans 15 residues. CDR3 nucleotides: TGTGCCAGCAGCCGCCGGGACAGGCTGAACACTGAAGCTTTCTTT. This sequence encodes CASSRRDRLNTEAFF.

The gene calls are TRBV18 and TRBJ2-7; 14 bases agree with TRBD2. Germline trimming cut 3 bases from V and 5 bases from J; bases unmatched to any gene: 3. Per germline, CDR1 KGHSH and CDR2 LQKENI. There are 15 residues in the CDR3. CDR3: CASSPGTSGSDEQYF. CDR3 DNA sequence: TGTGCCAGCTCACCGGGGACTAGCGGGAGTGACGAGCAGTACTTC.

The V and J genes are TRBV9 and TRBJ2-1; 11 positions agree with TRBD2. This CDR3 region has 15 residues. CDR1 and CDR2 (germline): SGDLS, YYNGEE. The V gene end was trimmed by 3 bases and the J gene end by 7 bases; junction bases not matched to a gene: 6. The CDR3 nucleotides are TGTGCCAGCAGCGAGACTAGCGGGGTCCCAAATGAGCAGTTCTTC. Translation: CASSETSGVPNEQFF.

The chain combines TRBV7-8 with TRBJ2-7; no reliable D call. CDR3 length: 13 amino acids. V gave up 1 base and J gave up 3 bases, with 7 bases separating them. The germline V gene encodes CDR1 SGHVS and CDR2 FQNEAQ. The CDR3: CASSLDRFYEQYF. Written as DNA, the CDR3 is TGTGCCAGCAGCTTAGACAGATTCTACGAGCAGTACTTC.